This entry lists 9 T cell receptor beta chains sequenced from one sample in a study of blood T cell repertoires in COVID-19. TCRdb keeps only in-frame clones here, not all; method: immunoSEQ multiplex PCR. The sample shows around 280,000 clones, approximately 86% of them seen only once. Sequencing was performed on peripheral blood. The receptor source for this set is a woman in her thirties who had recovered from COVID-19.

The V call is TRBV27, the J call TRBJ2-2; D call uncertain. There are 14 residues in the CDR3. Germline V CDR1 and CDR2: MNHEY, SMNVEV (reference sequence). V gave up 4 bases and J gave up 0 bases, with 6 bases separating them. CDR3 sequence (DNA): TGTGCCAGCAGTTGGAGTCCGAACACCGGGGAGCTGTTTTTT. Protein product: CASSWSPNTGELFF.

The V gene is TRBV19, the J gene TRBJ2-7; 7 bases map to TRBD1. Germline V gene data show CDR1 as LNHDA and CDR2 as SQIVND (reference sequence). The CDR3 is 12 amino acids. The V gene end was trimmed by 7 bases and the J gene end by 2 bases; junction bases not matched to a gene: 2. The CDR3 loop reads CASTGTAYEQYF. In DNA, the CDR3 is TGTGCCAGTACCGGGACAGCCTACGAGCAGTACTTC.

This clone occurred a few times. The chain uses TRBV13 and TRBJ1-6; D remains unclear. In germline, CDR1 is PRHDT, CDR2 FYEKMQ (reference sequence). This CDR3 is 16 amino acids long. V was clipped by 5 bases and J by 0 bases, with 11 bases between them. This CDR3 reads CASSPTGSSYNSPLHF. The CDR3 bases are TGTGCCAGCAGCCCTACGGGGAGCTCCTATAATTCACCCCTCCACTTT. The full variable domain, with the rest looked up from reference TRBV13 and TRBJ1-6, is AAGVIQSPRHLIKEKRETATLKCYPIPRHDTVYWYQQGPGQDPQFLISFYEKMQSDKGSIPDRFSAQQFSDYHSELNMSSLELGDSALYFCASSPTGSSYNSPLHFGNGTRLTVT.

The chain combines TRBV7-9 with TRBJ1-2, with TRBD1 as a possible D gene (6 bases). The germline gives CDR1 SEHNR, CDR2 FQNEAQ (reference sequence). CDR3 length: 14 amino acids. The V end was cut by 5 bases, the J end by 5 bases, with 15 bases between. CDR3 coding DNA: TGTGCCAGCAGCGGCCAGGGGTCCAGATATGGCTACACCTTC. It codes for CASSGQGSRYGYTF.

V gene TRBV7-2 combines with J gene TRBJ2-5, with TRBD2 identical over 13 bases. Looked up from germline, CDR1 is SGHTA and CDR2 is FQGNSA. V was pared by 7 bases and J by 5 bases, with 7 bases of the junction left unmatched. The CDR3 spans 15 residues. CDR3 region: CASTPTSGGRETQYF. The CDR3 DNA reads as TGTGCCAGCACTCCGACTAGCGGGGGGCGGGAGACCCAGTACTTC.

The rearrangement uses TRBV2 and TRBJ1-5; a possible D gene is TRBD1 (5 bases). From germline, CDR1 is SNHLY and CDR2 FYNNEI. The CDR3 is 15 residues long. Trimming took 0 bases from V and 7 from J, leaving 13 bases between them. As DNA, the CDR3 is TGTGCCAGCAGTGAAGCGAACAGGAGCCCACAGCCCCAGCATTTT. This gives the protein CASSEANRSPQPQHF.

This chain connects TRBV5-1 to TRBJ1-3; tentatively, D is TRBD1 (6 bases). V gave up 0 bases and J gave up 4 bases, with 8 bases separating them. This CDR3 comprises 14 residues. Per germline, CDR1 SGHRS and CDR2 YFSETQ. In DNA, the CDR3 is TGCGCCAGCAGCTTGGACAGGGAGGGAAACACCATATATTTT. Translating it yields CASSLDREGNTIYF.

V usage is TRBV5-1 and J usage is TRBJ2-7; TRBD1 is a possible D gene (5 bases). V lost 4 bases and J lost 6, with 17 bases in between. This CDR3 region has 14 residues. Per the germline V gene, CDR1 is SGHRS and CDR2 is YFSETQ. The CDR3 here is CASSPGQNGLEQYF. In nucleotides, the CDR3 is TGCGCCAGCAGCCCAGGACAAAATGGGCTCGAGCAGTACTTC.

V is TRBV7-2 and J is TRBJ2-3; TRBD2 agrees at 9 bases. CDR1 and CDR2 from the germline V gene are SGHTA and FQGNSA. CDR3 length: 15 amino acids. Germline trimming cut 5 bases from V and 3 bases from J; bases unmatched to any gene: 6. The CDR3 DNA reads TGTGCCAGCAGCCTATGGACTAGCGCTACAGATACGCAGTATTTT. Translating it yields CASSLWTSATDTQYF. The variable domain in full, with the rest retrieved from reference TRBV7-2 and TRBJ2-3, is GAGVSQSPSNKVTEKGKDVELRCDPISGHTALYWYRQSLGQGLEFLIYFQGNSAPDKSGLPSDRFSAERTGGSVSTLTIQRTQQEDSAVYLCASSLWTSATDTQYFGPGTRLTVL.